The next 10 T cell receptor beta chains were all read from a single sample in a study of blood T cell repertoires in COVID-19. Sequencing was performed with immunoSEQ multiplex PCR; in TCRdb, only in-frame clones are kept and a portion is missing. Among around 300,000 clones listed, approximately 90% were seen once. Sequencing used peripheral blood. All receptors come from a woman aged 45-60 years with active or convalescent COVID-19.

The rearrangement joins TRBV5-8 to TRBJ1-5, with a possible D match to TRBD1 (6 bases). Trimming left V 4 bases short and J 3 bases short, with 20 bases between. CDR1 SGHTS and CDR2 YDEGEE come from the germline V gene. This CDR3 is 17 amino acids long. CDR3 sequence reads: CASSIWVGANNNQPQHF. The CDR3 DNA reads TGTGCCAGCAGCATATGGGTGGGGGCAAACAACAATCAGCCCCAGCATTTT.

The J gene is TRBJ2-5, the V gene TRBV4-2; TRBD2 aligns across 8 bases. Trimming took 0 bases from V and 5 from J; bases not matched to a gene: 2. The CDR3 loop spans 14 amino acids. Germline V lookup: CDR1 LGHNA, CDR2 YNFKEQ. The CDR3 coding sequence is TGTGCCAGCAGCCAAGAGACTAGCGAGGAGACCCAGTACTTC. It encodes CASSQETSEETQYF.

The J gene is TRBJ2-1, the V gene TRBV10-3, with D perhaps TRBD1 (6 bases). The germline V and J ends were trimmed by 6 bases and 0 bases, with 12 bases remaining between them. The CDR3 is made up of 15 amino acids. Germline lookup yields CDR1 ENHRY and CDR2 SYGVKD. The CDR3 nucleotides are TGTGCCATCAGAGCAACAGGGAGCTCCTACAATGAGCAGTTCTTC. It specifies CAIRATGSSYNEQFF.

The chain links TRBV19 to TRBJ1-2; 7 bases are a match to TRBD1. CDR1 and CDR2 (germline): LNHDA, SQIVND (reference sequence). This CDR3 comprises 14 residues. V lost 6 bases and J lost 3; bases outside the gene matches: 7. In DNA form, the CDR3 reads TGTGCCAGTAGGCAACTCGACAGGGACTATGGCTACACCTTC. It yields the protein CASRQLDRDYGYTF.

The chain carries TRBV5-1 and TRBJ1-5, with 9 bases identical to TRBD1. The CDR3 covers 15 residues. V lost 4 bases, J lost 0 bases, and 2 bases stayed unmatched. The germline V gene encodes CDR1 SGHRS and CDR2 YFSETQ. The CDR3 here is CASSPTGGSNQPQHF. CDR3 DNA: TGCGCCAGCAGCCCGACAGGGGGTAGCAATCAGCCCCAGCATTTT.

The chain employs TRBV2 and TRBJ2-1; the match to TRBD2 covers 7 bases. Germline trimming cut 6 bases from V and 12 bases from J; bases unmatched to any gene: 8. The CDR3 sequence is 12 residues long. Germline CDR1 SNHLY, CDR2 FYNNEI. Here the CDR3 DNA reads TGTGCCAGCAGATCCCTAGCGGTTGGGCAGTTCTTC. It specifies CASRSLAVGQFF.

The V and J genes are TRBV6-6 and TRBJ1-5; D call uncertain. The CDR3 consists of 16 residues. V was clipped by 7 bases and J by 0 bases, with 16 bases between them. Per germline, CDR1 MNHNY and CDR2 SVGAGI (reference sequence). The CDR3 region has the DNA TGTGCCAGCACCCGAGGGAGGATGAATAGCAATCAGCCCCAGCATTTT. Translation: CASTRGRMNSNQPQHF.

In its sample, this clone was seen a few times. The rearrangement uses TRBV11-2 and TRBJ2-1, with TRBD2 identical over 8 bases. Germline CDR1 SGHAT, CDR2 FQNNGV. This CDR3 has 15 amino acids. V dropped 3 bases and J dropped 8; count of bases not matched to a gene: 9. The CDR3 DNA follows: TGTGCCAGCAGCTTGGGCGAGCGGGAGAACTATGAGCAGTTCTTC. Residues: CASSLGERENYEQFF.

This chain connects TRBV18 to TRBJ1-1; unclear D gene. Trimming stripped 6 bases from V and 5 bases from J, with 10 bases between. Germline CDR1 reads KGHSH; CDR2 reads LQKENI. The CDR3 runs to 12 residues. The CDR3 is CASSSRETEAFF. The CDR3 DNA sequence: TGTGCCAGCTCCTCACGGGAAACTGAAGCTTTCTTT.

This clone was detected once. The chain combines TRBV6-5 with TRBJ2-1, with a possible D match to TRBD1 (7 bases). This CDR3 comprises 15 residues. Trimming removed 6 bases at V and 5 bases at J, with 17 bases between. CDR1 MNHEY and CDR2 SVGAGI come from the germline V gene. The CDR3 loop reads CASSHRGRGDNEQFF. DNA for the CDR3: TGTGCCAGCAGCCACAGGGGCCGCGGGGACAATGAGCAGTTCTTC.